Sequencing of this T cell receptor beta chain was carried out in a study of blood T cells in healthy people across ages. Background on the study: Using template switching, researchers captured about one barcoded beta molecule for each two T cells.

In regard to this clonotype: The antigen is unknown.

Findings of the study overall: It was not possible, with unsorted PBMCs, to conclusively compare naive and antigen-experienced cells.

For the second PCR, which ran for about 6 to 11 cycles, a sample-barcoded 5' primer and a J-beta primer mix were used. TCRdb called the 5' RACE reads again in MiXCR, with one record for every CDR3 protein. The sample has around 1,000,000 distinct CDR3 sequences; under 30% are singletons. Germline loops: CDR1 MDHEN, CDR2 SYDVKM. Losses at the gene ends were 5 bases for V and 7 bases for J; bases not matched to a gene: 16. The CDR3 is 17 amino acids. This sample also appeared in a second study, on T cells of mothers and their children. This second study notes: It was related mother-child pairs that showed slightly higher overlap than unrelated pairs, without reaching significance. At a sensitivity of around 100 clones per million clonotypes, no persistent microchimeric T cell clones appeared.

This receptor was taken from a girl aged 2-10 years in good health. The source material was blood. V is TRBV28 and J is TRBJ1-4, with TRBD1 matching 7 bases. This chain's CDR3 is CASSTPSATGSGEKLFF. CDR3 DNA: TGTGCCAGCAGTACCCCCTCGGCGACAGGGTCTGGTGAAAAACTGTTTTTT.